This T cell receptor (beta chain) originates from a study of cytomegalovirus exposure and HLA in healthy donors. Study-level points and caveats: Sequencing likely produced, as an artifact, a cluster of highly shared sequence variants. Cytomegalovirus association was listed for about 170 TCR beta chains.

The primer mix had 60 Vbeta and 13 Jbeta primers. The assay was immunoSEQ multiplex PCR, and TCRdb's table has in-frame clones only and misses some. The sample gives some 150,000 clones, around 82% of which show up once; under 7.5% is in the top ten. Worth noting for this clone: The antigen remains undetermined.

Germline assignment: CDR1 SGHDN and CDR2 FVKESK. Between the trimmed V and J ends, which lost 4 bases and 3 bases, there was a span of 16 bases. There are 15 residues in the CDR3. The receptor was isolated from a man aged 40-50 years in good health and CMV-seropositive. The sample comprised PBMCs. The chain carries TRBV14 and TRBJ2-7, with D possibly matching TRBD2 (5 bases). CDR3 amino acids: CASSPSSGVGYEQYF. The CDR3 DNA follows: TGTGCCAGCAGCCCCTCGTCCGGGGTCGGCTACGAGCAGTACTTC.